The clone carrying this T cell receptor beta chain was detected a few times. Its specificity is not known. The germline V gene has CDR1 MNHEY and CDR2 SMNVEV (reference sequence). Trimming stripped 6 bases from V and 7 bases from J, with 13 bases between. The CDR3 totals 13 residues. These data originate in a study of response to subunit inactivated influenza vaccine. General observations from the study: The authors proposed limited new T cell recruitment per seasonal influenza vaccination.

TCRdb called the RT-PCR reads again in MiXCR, with one record for every CDR3 protein. The sample shows 450,000 to 600,000 distinct CDR3 sequences, 6% to 9% of them seen only once. The TCR was taken from a man in his fifties or sixties who received an inactivated influenza vaccine. The sequencing used PBMCs from blood, collected 23 months after vaccination. V usage is TRBV27 and J usage is TRBJ1-5; D call uncertain. The CDR3 sequence: CASRIKLGQPQHF. The CDR3 nucleotides read TGTGCCAGCAGGATCAAACTGGGACAGCCCCAGCATTTT.